This TCR beta chain was sequenced in a study of blood T cell repertoires in COVID-19. Study-wide context: COVID-19 samples, acute and convalescent, were from the United States, Italy and Spain. In each case, the material was cDNA or gDNA derived from T cells, B-cell-depleted T cells, or PBMCs.

Recovered Cohort 3 donors showed two negative PCRs, clearance, or symptom resolution. Trimming removed 2 bases at V and 5 bases at J, with 6 bases between. The germline V gene has CDR1 LGHDT and CDR2 YNNKEL (reference sequence). The CDR3 consists of 12 residues. Source study methods: Amplification of reference gene primers was used by the study to estimate nucleated cell counts. The assay was immunoSEQ multiplex PCR, and TCRdb's table has in-frame clones only and misses some. The D gene and trimming were derived from the DNA, and the V and J assignments and clone size from that table. The sample records roughly 150,000 clones, approximately 81% being singletons.

This sequence originates from a woman aged 45-59 years who had recovered from COVID-19. J is TRBJ2-5 and V is TRBV3-1 (or the pseudogene TRBV3-2); TRBD2 is a possible D gene (5 bases). Material: PBMCs or T cells enriched from blood (not recorded which). CDR3 nucleotides: TGTGCCAGCAGCCAACTAGCTGAGACCCAGTACTTC. Translation: CASSQLAETQYF.